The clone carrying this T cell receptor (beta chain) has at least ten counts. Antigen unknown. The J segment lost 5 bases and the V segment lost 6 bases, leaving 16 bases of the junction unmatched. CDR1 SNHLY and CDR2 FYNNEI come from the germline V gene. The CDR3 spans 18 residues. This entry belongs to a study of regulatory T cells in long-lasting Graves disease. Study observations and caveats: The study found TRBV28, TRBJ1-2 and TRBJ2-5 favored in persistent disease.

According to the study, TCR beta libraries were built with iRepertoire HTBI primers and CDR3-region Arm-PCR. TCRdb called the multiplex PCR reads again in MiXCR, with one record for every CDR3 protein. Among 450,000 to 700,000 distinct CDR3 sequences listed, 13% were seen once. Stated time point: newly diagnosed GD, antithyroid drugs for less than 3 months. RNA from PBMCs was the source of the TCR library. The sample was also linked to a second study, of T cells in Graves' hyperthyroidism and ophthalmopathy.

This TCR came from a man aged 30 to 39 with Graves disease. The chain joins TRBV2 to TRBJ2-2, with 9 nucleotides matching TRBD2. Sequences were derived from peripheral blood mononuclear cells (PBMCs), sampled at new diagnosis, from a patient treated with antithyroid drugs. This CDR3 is CASSLGRWREGGTGELFF. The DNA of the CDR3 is TGTGCCAGCAGCCTCGGGAGGTGGCGGGAGGGAGGGACCGGGGAGCTGTTTTTT.